A single sample is the source of the 9 T cell receptor beta chains below, sequenced in a study of cytomegalovirus exposure and HLA in healthy donors. The PCR employed 60 Vbeta primers together with 13 Jbeta primers. TCRdb's copy holds only in-frame clones and misses some; the assay was immunoSEQ multiplex PCR. The sample records roughly 110,000 clones, 74% being singletons. The specimen sequenced was PBMCs. Receptors were obtained from a human donor in good health.

The chain links TRBV5-1 to TRBJ1-1; 7 nucleotides align to TRBD1. The CDR3 is made up of 11 amino acids. In germline, CDR1 is SGHRS, CDR2 YFSETQ. Trimming cost V 4 bases and J 6 bases; bases outside gene matches: 0. CDR3: CASSQGAEAFF. CDR3 sequence (DNA): TGCGCCAGCAGCCAGGGGGCTGAAGCTTTCTTT.

The V and J genes are TRBV5-1 and TRBJ2-5, with D tentatively TRBD1 (5 bases). The germline V gene has CDR1 SGHRS and CDR2 YFSETQ. The V and J ends lost 4 bases and 2 bases respectively, with 15 bases between them. This CDR3 is 15 amino acids long. The CDR3 DNA reads as TGCGCCAGCAGCGTCCAGGGTACCAATCAAGAGACCCAGTACTTC. Translating gives CASSVQGTNQETQYF.

This chain connects TRBV15 to TRBJ2-6, with 9 bases aligning to TRBD1. Germline V gene sequence: CDR1 LNHNV, CDR2 YYDKDF (reference sequence). Losses at the gene ends were 3 bases for V and 0 bases for J; bases not matched to a gene: 12. The CDR3 runs 20 residues. CDR3 residues: CATSSSAPGQGASGANVLTF. In nucleotides, the CDR3 is TGTGCCACCAGCAGCTCAGCACCGGGACAGGGCGCCTCTGGGGCCAACGTCCTGACTTTC.

This clone came up once. This chain connects TRBV28 to TRBJ1-5; 10 nucleotides match TRBD1. The trim removed 10 bases at V and 6 bases at J, leaving 6 bases unmatched. The germline gives CDR1 MDHEN, CDR2 SYDVKM. The CDR3 extends over 13 amino acids. The CDR3 DNA follows: TGTGCCACCGACAGGGGGCTGGGTCAGCCCCAGCATTTT. It specifies CATDRGLGQPQHF.

The chain recombines TRBV5-4 with TRBJ2-5; 7 bases are a match to TRBD1. Trimming took 4 bases from V and 2 from J; bases not matched to a gene: 8. Germline CDR1 and CDR2: SGHNT and YYREEE (reference sequence). The CDR3 length is 15 residues. CDR3 bases: TGTGCCAGCAGCCAAGATCCAGGGGGACAAGAGACCCAGTACTTC. Its translation: CASSQDPGGQETQYF.

The chain has TRBV30 and TRBJ2-5; 14 bases align to TRBD2. The CDR3 covers 19 residues. The V and J ends lost 0 bases and 0 bases, in that order; junction bases with no gene match: 9. Germline lookup yields CDR1 GTSNPN and CDR2 SVGIG (reference sequence). The CDR3 DNA sequence: TGTGCCTGGAGTGTACTCGGACTAGCGGGAGGCGGGTACCAAGAGACCCAGTACTTC. Amino acids: CAWSVLGLAGGGYQETQYF.

The chain employs TRBV28 and TRBJ2-7; no clear D. The CDR3 sequence is 13 residues long. Germline assignment: CDR1 MDHEN and CDR2 SYDVKM. The V end was cut by 10 bases, the J end by 6 bases, with 19 bases between. In DNA, the CDR3 is TGTGCCACTCGGCCCTCCGCCCGAGGCGAGCAGTACTTC. Translated: CATRPSARGEQYF.

This clone was seen once. This chain connects TRBV28 to TRBJ2-2, with D perhaps matching TRBD1 (5 bases). The germline V gene encodes CDR1 MDHEN and CDR2 SYDVKM. The V and J ends lost 1 base and 4 bases respectively, with 10 bases between them. This CDR3 region has 15 residues. The CDR3 is CASSLSDRATGELFF. Written as DNA, the CDR3 is TGTGCCAGCAGTTTATCCGACAGAGCCACCGGGGAGCTGTTTTTT.

The chain recombines TRBV7-8 with TRBJ1-1, with no clear D. The CDR3 has 14 amino acids. Deletions cut 1 base from V and 4 bases from J, with 10 bases between. Germline-derived CDR1 and CDR2 are SGHVS and FQNEAQ. CDR3 loop: CASSLVGESTEAFF. CDR3 bases: TGTGCCAGCAGCTTAGTTGGGGAGAGCACTGAAGCTTTCTTT. The full variable domain, its missing parts supplied by reference TRBV7-8 and TRBJ1-1, is GAGVSQSPRYKVAKRGQDVALRCDPISGHVSLFWYQQALGQGPEFLTYFQNEAQLDKSGLPSDRFFAERPEGSVSTLKIQRTQQEDSAVYLCASSLVGESTEAFFGQGTRLTVV.